This T cell receptor beta chain was documented in a study of blood T cell repertoires in COVID-19. Study summary: From T cells, B-cell-depleted T cells, or PBMCs came the material, which was cDNA or gDNA.

Germline assignment: CDR1 MNHNS and CDR2 SASEGT. The junction had 9 bases not matched to a gene; V was cut back by 4 bases and J by 7 bases. CDR3 length: 16 amino acids. Original processing notes: Amplification with reference gene primers provided the estimates of nucleated cell counts. The data were produced by immunoSEQ multiplex PCR, yet TCRdb's version contains in-frame clones alone and is incomplete. V and J calls and clone size are given by that table; D and trimming were obtained from the DNA. Of around 81,000 clones in the sample, around four fifths were seen once. The chain combines TRBV6-1 with TRBJ2-2, with 10 nucleotides matching TRBD2. The sequenced material came from peripheral blood. This TCR derives from a man aged 45-60 years with acute or convalescent COVID-19. CDR3 sequence: CASSVGAGGLNGELFF. The CDR3 DNA sequence: TGTGCCAGCAGTGTTGGAGCGGGAGGGCTTAACGGGGAGCTGTTTTTT.